These 31 T cell receptor beta chains were all obtained from the same sample, sequenced in a study of Graves' ophthalmopathy and Graves' hyperthyroidism. Beta-chain TCR CDR3 regions were amplified from RNA transcripts. First-round RT-PCR used HTBI primers; second-round multiplex PCR followed. TCRdb re-called the multiplex PCR reads with MiXCR, one entry per CDR3 protein. The sample yields 650,000 to 800,000 distinct CDR3 sequences, roughly two fifths seen once. The sequenced sample was peripheral blood. These receptors came from an adult man with Graves' ophthalmopathy.

The gene calls are TRBV7-2 and TRBJ1-1, with TRBD1 identical over 7 bases. The V gene's germline CDR1 is SGHTA and CDR2 FQGNSA. Unmatched junction bases numbered 16, after V lost 5 bases and J lost 4 bases. The CDR3 runs 17 residues. The CDR3 here is CASSQPGGTASITEAFF. The DNA for the CDR3 is TGTGCCAGCAGCCAACCTGGCGGGACAGCATCTATCACTGAAGCTTTCTTT.

V gene TRBV24-1 combines with J gene TRBJ2-3; D gene ambiguous. The CDR3 is 11 residues long. V lost 5 bases and J lost 5, with 4 bases in between. From germline, CDR1 is KGHDR and CDR2 SFDVKD. The CDR3 DNA is TGTGCCACCAGTGTAGTAGATACGCAGTATTTT. It specifies CATSVVDTQYF.

On this clonotype: Just one base apart from a much larger clone, this may be a read error. The J gene is TRBJ2-7, the V gene TRBV25-1, with 9 bases aligning to TRBD1. The CDR3 length is 16 residues. Germline CDR1 MGHDK, CDR2 SYGVNS. V gave up 9 bases and J gave up 5 bases; unmatched junction bases: 17. CDR3 in amino acids: CASRMGTGHIFDEQYF. The CDR3 nucleotides read TGTGCCAGTCGTATGGGGACAGGGCACATCTTCGACGAGCAGTACTTC.

Regarding this clonotype: Likely a read error: the CDR3 ends without its conserved phenylalanine or tryptophan. No DNA is shown, since the ends of the CDR3 on it are uncertain; the CDR3 is the one TCRdb lists. The chain joins TRBV12-3 or TRBV12-4 to TRBJ2-6; no DNA check was done on the table's D call, TRBD2. The CDR3 spans 11 residues, counting both ends. The CDR3 region is CASSARLAEGP.

This clonotype came up many times. This rearrangement joins TRBV12-3 or TRBV12-4 to TRBJ1-4, with TRBD1 identical over 9 bases. The junction had 9 bases not matched to a gene; V was cut back by 4 bases and J by 3 bases. The CDR3 loop spans 17 amino acids. CDR3 residues: CASSYGFGTGPNEKLFF. The CDR3 nucleotides read TGTGCCAGCAGTTACGGTTTCGGGACAGGGCCTAATGAAAAACTGTTTTTT.

This clonotype occurred many times. J is TRBJ2-2 and V is TRBV7-9, with 9 bases that match TRBD1. Germline lookup yields CDR1 SEHNR and CDR2 FQNEAQ (reference sequence). J was trimmed by 5 bases and V by 2 bases; bases with no gene match: 6. The CDR3 runs 16 residues. The CDR3 region is CASSLSRDRVTGELFF. CDR3 DNA sequence: TGTGCCAGCAGCTTAAGCCGGGACAGGGTAACCGGGGAGCTGTTTTTT.

The chain employs TRBV7-2 and TRBJ2-5, with 10 bases lining up with TRBD2. Trimming cost V 2 bases and J 5 bases; bases outside gene matches: 5. Germline lookup yields CDR1 SGHTA and CDR2 FQGNSA. CDR3 size: 15 residues. CDR3 DNA: TGTGCCAGCAGCTTAACGGCTAGCGGGAGTGAGACCCAGTACTTC. It yields the protein CASSLTASGSETQYF. Full variable domain (remainder filled in from reference TRBV7-2 and TRBJ2-5): GAGVSQSPSNKVTEKGKDVELRCDPISGHTALYWYRQSLGQGLEFLIYFQGNSAPDKSGLPSDRFSAERTGGSVSTLTIQRTQQEDSAVYLCASSLTASGSETQYFGPGTRLLVL.

The chain joins TRBV7-9 to TRBJ1-1; 10 bases align to TRBD1. Per germline, CDR1 SEHNR and CDR2 FQNEAQ (reference sequence). V gave up 5 bases and J gave up 6 bases; unmatched junction bases: 6. The CDR3 contains 14 residues. CDR3 nucleotides: TGTGCCAGCAGCCAGGGACAGGGGATGTCTGAAGCTTTCTTT. Amino acids: CASSQGQGMSEAFF.

CDR3 loop: CSVEILAGNYGYTF. The DNA of the CDR3 is TGCAGCGTTGAAATACTAGCGGGGAACTATGGCTACACCTTC. The chain has TRBV29-1 and TRBJ1-2, with D unclear. CDR3 size: 14 residues. CDR1 and CDR2 from the germline V gene are SQVTM and ANQGSEA. V was trimmed by 2 bases and J by 2 bases, leaving 12 bases between them.

The sample holds many counts of this clonotype. DNA for the CDR3: TGTGCCAGCAACCGGGAGTCCTACGAGCAGTACTTC. It encodes CASNRESYEQYF. The chain links TRBV5-5 to TRBJ2-7; D perhaps matches TRBD2 (6 bases). This CDR3 region has 12 residues. Looked up from germline, CDR1 is SGHKS and CDR2 is YYEKEE (reference sequence). V was cut by 6 bases and J by 1 base, with 8 bases left in between.

V is TRBV20-1 and J is TRBJ2-7; tentative D call: TRBD1 (5 bases). Trimming cost V 2 bases and J 5 bases, with 13 bases left between them. CDR1 is DFQATT, CDR2 SNEGSKA, per germline (reference sequence). This CDR3 region has 13 residues. CDR3 sequence reads: CSARQGNFHEQYF. The DNA for the CDR3 is TGCAGTGCTAGACAGGGTAATTTCCACGAGCAGTACTTC.

The J gene is TRBJ2-5, the V gene TRBV7-2, with D possibly TRBD1 on 5 matching bases. The DNA end lines up better with TRBJ2-1; the J call may be wrong. CDR3 length: 13 amino acids. Germline lookup yields CDR1 SGHTA and CDR2 FQGNSA. The CDR3 sequence: CASTDARGNEQFF. The CDR3 nucleotides are TGTGCCAGCACCGACGCTAGGGGCAATGAGCAGTTCTTC.

In its sample, this clonotype was seen many times. The chain joins TRBV20-1 to TRBJ2-5, with 7 bases that match TRBD2. Trimming took 3 bases from V and 5 from J; bases not matched to a gene: 9. CDR3 length: 14 residues. Germline CDR1 reads DFQATT; CDR2 reads SNEGSKA (reference sequence). CDR3 region: CSASRGSRGETQYF. Written as DNA, the CDR3 is TGCAGTGCTAGTCGCGGGAGCCGGGGGGAGACCCAGTACTTC.

This clonotype has only a few counts. The V and J genes are TRBV2 and TRBJ2-7; 12 bases line up with TRBD2. The CDR3 loop spans 13 amino acids. Per the germline V gene, CDR1 is SNHLY and CDR2 is FYNNEI. J lost 7 bases, V lost 5 bases, and 3 bases had no gene match. The CDR3 nucleotides are TGTGCCAGCAGTCCGACTAGCGGGGGAGAGCAGTACTTC. Its translation is CASSPTSGGEQYF.

Notes on this clonotype: The germline gene is not matched at one end of the junction; a read error may be the cause. This chain uses TRBV29-1 with TRBJ1-3; 9 nucleotides match TRBD1. This CDR3 is 18 amino acids long. The germline gives CDR1 SQVTM, CDR2 ANQGSEA. The CDR3: CSVEVSLVDRGFGNAIYF. In DNA form, the CDR3 reads TGCAGCGTTGAAGTGTCTTTAGTAGACAGGGGGTTTGGAAACGCCATATATTTT.

This clonotype was seen at least ten times. This chain joins TRBV25-1 and TRBJ2-2; 10 bases match TRBD1. The CDR3 extends over 16 amino acids. Germline assignment: CDR1 MGHDK and CDR2 SYGVNS. V shed 3 bases and J 3 bases; nucleotides not matched to a gene: 4. CDR3 coding DNA: TGTGCCAGCAGTGATGCCGGGACAGGGGACACCGGGGAGCTGTTTTTT. Translation gives CASSDAGTGDTGELFF.

In this sample, this clonotype turned up many times. This chain uses TRBV5-1 with TRBJ2-6; D is unresolved. This CDR3 is built from 18 residues. Trimming took 2 bases from V and 0 from J, leaving 15 bases between them. CDR1 is SGHRS, CDR2 YFSETQ, per germline. CDR3 nucleotide sequence: TGCGCCAGCAGCTTTTACAGTACCTGGGGCTCTGGGGCCAACGTCCTGACTTTC. It encodes CASSFYSTWGSGANVLTF.

Only a few counts were recorded for this clonotype. CDR3 bases: TGTGCCAGCAGATGGGGGACAGGCGGGGAGCTGTTTTTT. Translation gives CASRWGTGGELFF. The chain uses TRBV11-1 and TRBJ2-2; 8 bases align to TRBD1. Germline lookup yields CDR1 SGHAT and CDR2 FQDESV (reference sequence). Trimming took 6 bases from V and 7 from J; bases not matched to a gene: 4. The CDR3 runs to 13 residues.

The table lists this clonotype with a few counts. This rearrangement joins TRBV9 to TRBJ1-2, with 10 positions matching TRBD1. This CDR3 region has 17 residues. Trimming at V came to 2 bases and at J to 2 bases, leaving 9 bases not matched to a gene. Germline V gene lookup returns CDR1 SGDLS and CDR2 YYNGEE. CDR3 amino acids: CASSVGGSDRGNYGYTF. CDR3 in DNA: TGTGCCAGCAGCGTGGGGGGGTCGGACAGGGGGAACTATGGCTACACCTTC.

The V gene is TRBV4-1, the J gene TRBJ2-5, with 11 positions matching TRBD2. CDR3 length equals 16 residues. Trimming at V came to 3 bases and at J to 3 bases, leaving 6 bases not matched to a gene. Germline values: CDR1 MGHRA, CDR2 YSYEKL. The CDR3 sequence is CASSHMGTSGKETQYF. CDR3 nucleotides: TGCGCCAGCAGCCATATGGGGACTAGCGGAAAAGAGACCCAGTACTTC.

The chain is built from TRBV24-1 and TRBJ2-1; 10 nucleotides line up with TRBD2. V gave up 7 bases and J gave up 7 bases; unmatched junction bases: 12. Germline V gene sequence: CDR1 KGHDR, CDR2 SFDVKD. The CDR3 loop spans 16 amino acids. The chain's CDR3 is CATREPSGRSKNEQFF. The CDR3 nucleotides are TGTGCCACCAGGGAACCTAGCGGGAGAAGTAAGAATGAGCAGTTCTTC.

The chain combines TRBV10-3 with TRBJ2-5; 8 bases align to TRBD1. V dropped 2 bases and J dropped 5; count of bases not matched to a gene: 4. This CDR3 is built from 14 residues. From germline, CDR1 is ENHRY and CDR2 SYGVKD. As DNA, the CDR3 is TGTGCCATCAGTGAGGGACAGGGATTGGAGACCCAGTACTTC. As protein: CAISEGQGLETQYF.

The chain is built from TRBV10-2 and TRBJ1-3; D not resolved. This CDR3 is 16 amino acids long. Trimming took off 8 bases at V and 0 bases at J, with 17 bases between the two ends. Germline V gene sequence: CDR1 WSHSY, CDR2 SAAADI. The CDR3 region is CASRAPGQNSGNTIYF. CDR3 sequence (DNA): TGCGCCAGCCGGGCCCCGGGTCAGAACTCTGGAAACACCATATATTTT.

At least ten counts were recorded for this clonotype. This rearrangement joins TRBV2 to TRBJ2-7; perhaps TRBD1 as D (6 bases). V was shortened by 5 bases and J by 0 bases, with 14 bases between the two germline ends. Germline V lookup: CDR1 SNHLY, CDR2 FYNNEI. This CDR3 spans 15 amino acids. DNA for the CDR3: TGTGCCAGCAGTTCCCCTCCGGGACACTCCTACGAGCAGTACTTC. Amino acid sequence: CASSSPPGHSYEQYF.

The chain uses TRBV7-9 and TRBJ2-7; TRBD2 might be the D (6 bases). This CDR3 has 15 residues. V lost 4 bases, J lost 0 bases, and 13 bases lay in between. Germline V gene lookup returns CDR1 SEHNR and CDR2 FQNEAQ (reference sequence). The CDR3 DNA sequence: TGTGCCAGCAGCTCAACTAGCAGCCCCTCCTACGAGCAGTACTTC. This codes for CASSSTSSPSYEQYF.

In its sample, this clonotype was seen many times. This chain joins TRBV20-1 and TRBJ2-5; D ambiguous. The CDR3 is 15 residues long. The germline gives CDR1 DFQATT, CDR2 SNEGSKA (reference sequence). V was trimmed by 0 bases and J by 1 base, leaving 12 bases between them. The CDR3 region is CSARDWWHSQETQYF. The DNA of the CDR3 is TGCAGTGCTAGAGATTGGTGGCACAGCCAAGAGACCCAGTACTTC.

This clonotype occurred many times. The chain links TRBV13 to TRBJ2-7, with D maybe TRBD1 (6 bases). V lost 5 bases, J lost 3 bases, and 14 bases lay in between. Germline V gene lookup returns CDR1 PRHDT and CDR2 FYEKMQ (reference sequence). This CDR3 has 14 residues. For the CDR3, the DNA is TGTGCCAGCAGCCACCGGACAGCCCACTACGAGCAGTACTTC. Its translation: CASSHRTAHYEQYF.

The CDR3 protein is CATSSDPGHNSNQPQHF. The CDR3 DNA reads TGTGCCACCAGCAGTGATCCGGGACACAATAGCAATCAGCCCCAGCATTTT. V and J are TRBV15 and TRBJ1-5; D is possibly TRBD1 (6 bases). The germline V and J ends were trimmed by 3 bases and 0 bases, with 15 bases remaining between them. Germline V CDR1 and CDR2: LNHNV, YYDKDF (reference sequence). This CDR3 is 17 amino acids long.

This clonotype appeared many times. This chain joins TRBV2 and TRBJ2-7, with D uncertain. The CDR3 loop spans 11 amino acids. Trimming took 6 bases from V and 4 from J, leaving 7 bases between them. Germline V gene sequence: CDR1 SNHLY, CDR2 FYNNEI. The CDR3 region has the DNA TGTGCCAGCAGGTTGCAGTACGAGCAGTACTTC. Translating gives CASRLQYEQYF. The full variable domain, with the rest looked up from reference TRBV2 and TRBJ2-7, is EPEVTQTPSHQVTQMGQEVILRCVPISNHLYFYWYRQILGQKVEFLVSFYNNEISEKSEIFDDQFSVERPDGSNFTLKIRSTKLEDSAMYFCASRLQYEQYFGPGTRLTVT.

V and J are TRBV19 and TRBJ1-2; 12 positions agree with TRBD1. Trimming cost V 3 bases and J 5 bases; bases outside gene matches: 7. The CDR3 spans 16 residues. The germline V gene has CDR1 LNHDA and CDR2 SQIVND (reference sequence). CDR3 amino acids: CASSMGTGGLIYGYTF. Here the CDR3 DNA reads TGTGCCAGTAGTATGGGGACAGGGGGCCTCATTTATGGCTACACCTTC.

The chain recombines TRBV10-3 with TRBJ1-5; TRBD1 matches 10 bases. The ends lost 4 bases at V and 5 bases at J; junction bases unmatched: 8. The CDR3 length is 16 residues. CDR1 is ENHRY and CDR2 is SYGVKD in the germline V gene. The CDR3 region has the DNA TGTGCCATCAGTGTGGCAGGACAGGGGGGGTATCAGCCCCAGCATTTT. It is translated as CAISVAGQGGYQPQHF.